This T cell receptor (beta chain) was retrieved from a study of blood T cell repertoires in COVID-19. Study background: The United States, Italy and Spain supplied acute and convalescent COVID-19 samples. Sources were T cells, B-cell-depleted T cells, or PBMCs; the material itself was cDNA or gDNA.

TCRdb's table, derived via immunoSEQ multiplex PCR, lists solely in-frame clones and lacks some. Seen here are about 200,000 clones, over 80% observed once, and the top ten hold 1.2%. This sequence was found in a man younger than 45 who had recovered from COVID-19. Input material: PBMCs or T cells enriched from blood (not recorded which).

CDR3 sequence: CASSLKLQGANTGELFF. The CDR3 nucleotides read TGTGCCAGCAGCTTAAAGTTACAGGGCGCGAACACCGGGGAGCTGTTTTTT. The chain employs TRBV11-2 and TRBJ2-2, with D maybe TRBD1 (6 bases). CDR3 size: 17 residues. Germline V gives CDR1 SGHAT, CDR2 FQNNGV. V was trimmed by 2 bases and J by 0 bases, leaving 13 bases between them.